Each of the 14 T cell receptor beta chains below was sequenced from the same sample in a study of blood T cell repertoires in COVID-19. Profiled with immunoSEQ multiplex PCR; TCRdb holds only in-frame clones, not every one. The table has approximately 140,000 clones, about nine tenths seen once. Source material: peripheral blood. The receptor set was obtained from an elderly man with acute or convalescent COVID-19.

The chain links TRBV10-1 to TRBJ1-2; 8 positions agree with TRBD1. Trimming cost V 5 bases and J 3 bases; bases outside gene matches: 8. The length of the CDR3 is 15 residues. Looked up from germline, CDR1 is WNHNN and CDR2 is SYGVQD (reference sequence). CDR3 bases: TGCGCCAGCAGTCCCAGGGGGCTCGGGGACTATGGCTACACCTTC. The encoded protein is CASSPRGLGDYGYTF.

This rearrangement joins TRBV24-1 to TRBJ2-1, with 7 bases lining up with TRBD2. This CDR3 region has 19 residues. V trimming: 6 bases; J trimming: 0 bases; junction bases outside the gene matches: 16. From germline, CDR1 is KGHDR and CDR2 SFDVKD. This CDR3 is CATSKYKTGGGSSYNEQFF. In DNA, the CDR3 is TGTGCCACCAGTAAGTACAAAACAGGCGGCGGGAGCTCCTACAATGAGCAGTTCTTC.

This clone was seen only once. The chain is built from TRBV7-6 and TRBJ2-7; tentative D call: TRBD2 (5 bases). CDR1 and CDR2 from the germline V gene are SGHVS and FNYEAQ. This CDR3 is built from 15 residues. V lost 5 bases to trimming and J lost 4 bases, with 18 bases between them. CDR3 sequence reads: CASSRSTGETYEQYF. As DNA, the CDR3 is TGTGCCAGCAGCCGCTCGACCGGGGAAACATACGAGCAGTACTTC.

V usage is TRBV3-1 (or the pseudogene TRBV3-2) and J usage is TRBJ1-2; 7 bases are a match to TRBD1. Germline trimming cut 4 bases from V and 7 bases from J; bases unmatched to any gene: 9. This CDR3 is 14 amino acids long. CDR1 and CDR2 (germline): LGHDT, YNNKEL (reference sequence). The CDR3 sequence is CASSPFGTVGGYTF. The DNA for the CDR3 is TGTGCCAGCAGCCCCTTCGGGACAGTGGGTGGCTACACCTTC.

This clone came up once. This chain joins TRBV14 and TRBJ2-3; 8 bases are a match to TRBD2. Germline V gene sequence: CDR1 SGHDN, CDR2 FVKESK. After removal of 4 bases from V and 4 bases from J, the junction contained 4 bases not matched to a gene. The CDR3 is 14 residues long. The CDR3 DNA reads as TGTGCCAGCAGCCGCGGGACTAGGGCAGATACGCAGTATTTT. Translating it yields CASSRGTRADTQYF.

The chain uses TRBV27 and TRBJ1-6; TRBD1 might be the D (6 bases). The CDR3 has 16 amino acids. Trimming removed 5 bases at V and 2 bases at J, with 13 bases between. The germline V gene encodes CDR1 MNHEY and CDR2 SMNVEV (reference sequence). CDR3 in DNA: TGTGCCAGCAGTCCGCAGGGGTTCACCTATAATTCACCCCTCCACTTT. Its protein product is CASSPQGFTYNSPLHF.

The chain recombines TRBV5-1 with TRBJ2-1; 12 nucleotides align to TRBD2. Germline CDR1 SGHRS, CDR2 YFSETQ. The junction had 4 bases not matched to a gene; V was cut back by 0 bases and J by 9 bases. The CDR3 has 15 residues. This chain's CDR3 is CASSLATTSGSEQFF. The CDR3 bases are TGCGCCAGCAGCTTGGCGACGACTAGCGGGAGTGAGCAGTTCTTC.

The chain recombines TRBV7-8 with TRBJ1-2, with D perhaps matching TRBD1 (6 bases). Trimming took 3 bases from V and 8 from J, leaving 16 bases between them. Germline CDR1 and CDR2: SGHVS and FQNEAQ. The CDR3 contains 14 residues. CDR3 nucleotide sequence: TGTGCCAGCAGCTTGGGAAGGACAGCCGACGGCTACACCTTC. Amino acids: CASSLGRTADGYTF.

V and J are TRBV19 and TRBJ2-2, with D maybe TRBD1 (5 bases). Germline-derived CDR1 and CDR2 are LNHDA and SQIVND (reference sequence). The CDR3 loop spans 15 amino acids. Between the trimmed V and J ends, which lost 5 bases and 2 bases, there was a span of 12 bases. The CDR3 region has the DNA TGTGCCAGTAGTGCAAGGACAATAAACACCGGGGAGCTGTTTTTT. Translation gives CASSARTINTGELFF.

The J gene is TRBJ1-5, the V gene TRBV20-1; D gene ambiguous. The CDR3 has 13 residues. With 3 bases removed from V and 6 bases from J, the gap between germline ends came to 12 bases. CDR1 is DFQATT and CDR2 is SNEGSKA in the germline V gene (reference sequence). In nucleotides, the CDR3 is TGCAGTGCTAGTTGGGAGCGTGGTCAGCCCCAGCATTTT. Its protein is CSASWERGQPQHF.

The gene calls are TRBV5-6 and TRBJ2-5; D unclear. The CDR3 has 14 amino acids. Trimming left V 0 bases short and J 1 base short, with 7 bases between. The V gene's germline CDR1 is SGHDT and CDR2 YYEEEE. CDR3 nucleotides: TGTGCCAGCAGCTTGGTTTCTATCCAAGAGACCCAGTACTTC. Its protein product is CASSLVSIQETQYF. The entire variable domain, with the rest obtained from reference TRBV5-6 and TRBJ2-5, is as follows: DAGVTQSPTHLIKTRGQQVTLRCSPKSGHDTVSWYQQALGQGPQFIFQYYEEEERQRGNFPDRFSGHQFPNYSSELNVNALLLGDSALYLCASSLVSIQETQYFGPGTRLLVL.

CDR3 coding DNA: TGCGCCAGCAGCTTGCATGGCGGTAGCTCCTACAATGAGCAGTTCTTC. It is translated as CASSLHGGSSYNEQFF. This chain joins TRBV5-1 and TRBJ2-1; D unclear. Germline V gives CDR1 SGHRS, CDR2 YFSETQ. The V end was cut by 1 base, the J end by 0 bases, with 11 bases between. The CDR3 totals 16 residues.

The chain joins TRBV6-5 to TRBJ1-4; 8 bases match TRBD1. Per germline, CDR1 MNHEY and CDR2 SVGAGI. This CDR3 spans 15 amino acids. The junction had 4 bases not matched to a gene; V was cut back by 0 bases and J by 7 bases. The CDR3 nucleotides are TGTGCCAGCAGTTACTCCGGGACAGGTGGTGAAAAACTGTTTTTT. Translating gives CASSYSGTGGEKLFF.

The chain has TRBV24-1 and TRBJ2-1; TRBD2 matches 7 bases. Germline V gene lookup returns CDR1 KGHDR and CDR2 SFDVKD. Germline trimming cut 3 bases from V and 13 bases from J; bases unmatched to any gene: 8. This CDR3 is built from 13 residues. CDR3 bases: TGTGCCACCAGTGATAATCCGGGACTATCTCAGTTCTTC. Protein sequence: CATSDNPGLSQFF.